This TCR beta chain was recovered during a study of lymphopenia after photon versus proton radiotherapy (dated by TCRdb to the late 2010s). Regarding the research as a whole: The immunological effects of photon versus proton radiation therapy were compared in patients with gastrointestinal tumors who developed high-grade lymphopenia. The cohort comprised roughly 20 patients with gastrointestinal tumors who received either photon or proton therapy and then developed lymphopenia. The goal of the study was to characterize the differences between the two radiation modalities in how they affect the immune system.

The library was obtained by the immunoSEQ multiplex PCR assay. T cell repertoires were profiled by deep sequencing of rearranged TCR beta loci, alongside multiparametric flow cytometry. TCRdb holds this immuneACCESS table with in-frame rearrangements only. Some clones are missing; in checked studies, unresolved V genes explain under half, and the rest has no known cause. Present in this sample are 15,000 to 20,000 clones, roughly 88% of which were seen just once. The biggest ten clones account for around 20% of the sample. The cysteine opens and the phenylalanine closes a CDR3 of 16 amino acids. Solely the CDR3 DNA is kept, with 48 bases framed from the first base. Here is what the overall study found, with its caveats: After the lymphocyte count nadir, oligoclonal expansion, especially of CD8+ Temra cells, was observed in photon-treated repertoires, and the drop in diversity was driven by this expansion. Across the cohort, a larger post-nadir drop in TCR diversity was inversely correlated with overall survival time among patients who died. The survival association was assessed only in patients who died, and the authors presented better survival with proton therapy as a possibility rather than a demonstrated result. Relative stability during treatment was observed in proton-treated patients, whereas loss of naive T cells and TCR diversity and gain of effector/memory populations were observed in photon-treated patients.

As regards this clone: The antigen it binds to is not known. Base qualities are missing; no much larger clone stands one base away.

This TCR came from a man between 65 and 80 years old with pancreatic cancer. Recombination joined TRBV21-1 with TRBJ2-1. TRBV21-1 is assigned pseudogene status. Material: peripheral blood, obtained from a patient treated with proton-based radiotherapy. The CDR3 reads CASSKSPGPSYNEQFF. The nucleotide sequence reads TGTGCCAGCAGCAAAAGTCCCGGACCCTCCTACAATGAGCAGTTCTTC.